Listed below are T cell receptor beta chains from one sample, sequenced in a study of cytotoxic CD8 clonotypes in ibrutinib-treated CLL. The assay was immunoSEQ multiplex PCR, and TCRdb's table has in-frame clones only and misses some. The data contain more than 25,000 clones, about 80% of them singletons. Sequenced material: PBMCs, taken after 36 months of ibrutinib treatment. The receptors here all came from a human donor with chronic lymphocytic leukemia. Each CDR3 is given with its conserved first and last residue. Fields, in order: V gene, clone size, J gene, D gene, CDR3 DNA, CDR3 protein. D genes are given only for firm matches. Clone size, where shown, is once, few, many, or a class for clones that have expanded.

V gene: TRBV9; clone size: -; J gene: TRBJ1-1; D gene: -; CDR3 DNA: TGTGCCAGCAGCCCGGTGCTGACAGCCTACACTGAAGCTTTCTTT; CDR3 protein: CASSPVLTAYTEAFF
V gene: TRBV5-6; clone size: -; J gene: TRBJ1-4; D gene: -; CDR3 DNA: TGTGCCAGCAGTCCCGACGGTGCAACTAATGAAAAACTGTTTTTT; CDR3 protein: CASSPDGATNEKLFF
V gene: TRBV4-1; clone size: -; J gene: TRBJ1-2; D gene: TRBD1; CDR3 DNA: TGCGCCAGCAGCCAACTACAGGGGGTCGGCTATGGCTACACCTTC; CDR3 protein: CASSQLQGVGYGYTF
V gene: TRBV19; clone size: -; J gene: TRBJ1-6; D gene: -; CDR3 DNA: TGTGCCAGTAGTATAGGGCGGAGCTCCTATAATTCACCCCTCCACTTT; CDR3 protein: CASSIGRSSYNSPLHF
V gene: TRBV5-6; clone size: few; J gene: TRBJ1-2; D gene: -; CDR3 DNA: TGTGCCAGCAGCCCCCGGGGACGGATCCCTAACTATGGCTACACCTTC; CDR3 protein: CASSPRGRIPNYGYTF
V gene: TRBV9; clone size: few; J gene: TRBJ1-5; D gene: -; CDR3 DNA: TGTGCCAGCAGCGAGGGCCTGGGGGATAGCAATCAGCCCCAGCATTTT; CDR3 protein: CASSEGLGDSNQPQHF
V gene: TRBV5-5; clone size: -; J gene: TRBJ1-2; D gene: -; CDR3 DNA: TGTGCCAGCAGCTTGGAACCAGGGGAAAACGCGAATGGCTACACCTTC; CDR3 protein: CASSLEPGENANGYTF
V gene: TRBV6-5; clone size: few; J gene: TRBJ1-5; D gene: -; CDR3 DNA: TGTGCCAGCAGTTCCAGACAGGTGAACAATCAGCCCCAGCATTTT; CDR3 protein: CASSSRQVNNQPQHF
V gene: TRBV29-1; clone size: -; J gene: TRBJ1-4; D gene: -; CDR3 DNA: TGCAGCGTGGGTGACAGGTTGGGTAATGAAAAACTGTTTTTT; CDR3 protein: CSVGDRLGNEKLFF
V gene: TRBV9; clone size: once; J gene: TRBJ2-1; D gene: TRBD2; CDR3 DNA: TGTGCCAGCAGCGACAGTAGCGGGGGGGGCAATGAGCAGTTCTTC; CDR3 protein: CASSDSSGGGNEQFF
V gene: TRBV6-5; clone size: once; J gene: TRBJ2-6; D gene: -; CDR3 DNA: TGTGCCAGCAGTTACTCTGGGGCCAACGTCCTGACTTTC; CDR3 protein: CASSYSGANVLTF
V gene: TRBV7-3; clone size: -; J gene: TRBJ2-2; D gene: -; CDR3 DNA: TGTGCCAGCAGCTCCCCAGGGGTCAGCGGGGAGCTGTTTTTT; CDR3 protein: CASSSPGVSGELFF
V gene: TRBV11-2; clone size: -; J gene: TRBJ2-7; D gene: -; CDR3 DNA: TGTGCCAGCAGCTTAGATAGGGGGGACAGCTCCTACGAGCAGTACTTC; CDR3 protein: CASSLDRGDSSYEQYF
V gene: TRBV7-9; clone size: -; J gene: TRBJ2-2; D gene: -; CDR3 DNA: TGTGCCAGCAGCCCCTCCTTGGCCGGGGAGCTGTTTTTT; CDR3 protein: CASSPSLAGELFF
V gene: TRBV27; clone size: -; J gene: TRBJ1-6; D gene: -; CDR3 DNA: TGTGCCAGCAGTTCGTTGTCAAATTCACCCCTCCACTTT; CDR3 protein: CASSSLSNSPLHF
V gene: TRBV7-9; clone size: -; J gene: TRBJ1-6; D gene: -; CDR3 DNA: TGTGCCAGCAGCCCGCCGGGACCGGTTAATTCACCCCTCCACTTT; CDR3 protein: CASSPPGPVNSPLHF
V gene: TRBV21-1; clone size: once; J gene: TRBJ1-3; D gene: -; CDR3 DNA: TGTGCCAGCACCGGGGAGGGACGGTCTGGAAACACCATATATTTT; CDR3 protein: CASTGEGRSGNTIYF
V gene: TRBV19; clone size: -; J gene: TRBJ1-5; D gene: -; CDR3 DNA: TGTGCCAGTAGTATAACCAGGGATCAGCCCCAGCATTTT; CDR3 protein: CASSITRDQPQHF
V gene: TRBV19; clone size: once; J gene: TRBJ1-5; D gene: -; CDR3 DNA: TGTGCCAGTAAAGCCAGGGAGGTTTCGCAGCCCCAGCATTTT; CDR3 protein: CASKAREVSQPQHF
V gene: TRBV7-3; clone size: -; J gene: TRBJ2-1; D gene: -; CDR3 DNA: TGTGCCAGCAGCCCGGGGACGGGTGAGCAGTTCTTC; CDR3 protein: CASSPGTGEQFF
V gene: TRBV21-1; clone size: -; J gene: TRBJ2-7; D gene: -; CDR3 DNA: -; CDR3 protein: CASSRVGQGSYEQYF
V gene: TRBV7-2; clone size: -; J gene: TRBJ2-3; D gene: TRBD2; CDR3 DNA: TGTGCCAGCAGCTTTTCAGGACTAGGAACAGATACGCAGTATTTT; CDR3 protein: CASSFSGLGTDTQYF
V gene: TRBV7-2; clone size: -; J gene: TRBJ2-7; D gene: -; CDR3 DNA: TGTGCCAGCAGCCAGCAAGGGAACTCCTACGAGCAGTACTTC; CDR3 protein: CASSQQGNSYEQYF
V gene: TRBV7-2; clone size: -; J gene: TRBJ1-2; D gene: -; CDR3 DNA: TGTGCCAGCAGCCGAAATACAGGGCTCGGCGGCTACACCTTC; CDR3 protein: CASSRNTGLGGYTF
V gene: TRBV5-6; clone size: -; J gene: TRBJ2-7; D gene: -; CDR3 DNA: TGTGCCAGCAGCTTGGCCGGGGCAGTTCACTTGTACTACGAGCAGTACTTC; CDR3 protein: CASSLAGAVHLYYEQYF
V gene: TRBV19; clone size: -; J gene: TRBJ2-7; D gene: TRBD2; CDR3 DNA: TGTGCCAGTAGTATATGGAGGAGCGGCGGGGGGGCCGACGAGCAGTACTTC; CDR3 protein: CASSIWRSGGGADEQYF